This TCR beta chain was recorded in a study of cytomegalovirus exposure and HLA in healthy donors (dated by TCRdb to 2017 to 2019). Notes on the research overall: An earlier analysis of approximately 590 of the donors reported 250 to 350 Gb of sequence data and some 120 million unique TCR beta sequences from about 180 million T cells. Around 320 gigabases of sequencing data and roughly 90 million unique TCR sequences were included in an early release covering under 650 HLA-typed donors. The genetic ancestry cluster associated with self-reported Caucasian donors included about 81% of the roughly 400 genotyped donors. The study was designed to test whether signatures of past pathogen exposure could be identified by cataloging public T cell receptors. The study used immunosequencing to profile the T cell repertoires of more than 650 subjects and linked those repertoires to cytomegalovirus serostatus. In addition to the first cohort of 666 subjects, a separate validation cohort of approximately 120 different subjects was used. To predict cytomegalovirus infection status, the study brought together high-throughput TCR immunosequencing, statistical association of individual TCRs with disease status, and machine learning. A later analysis re-examined previously published TCR beta repertoires from roughly 650 donors and added high-resolution HLA genotyping to investigate patterns of TCR occurrence. The later analysis used no new phenotypic data to find candidate immune exposures, relying instead on TCR beta sequences and their occurrence across donors. An earlier analysis of 500 to 750 of the donors applied high-throughput TCR beta sequencing to assess whether each TCR beta V gene segment acted as functional or pseudogenic. Donor age, sex, ethnicity and CMV serostatus were compiled alongside the repertoire data. A later genetic analysis took genome-wide SNP genotypes for about 65% of the 666 donors and used that subset as a discovery cohort. All discovery cohort repertoires had been generated using a single sequencing platform. Both class I and class II loci were covered by HLA typing, at four-digit resolution. The number of typed donors differed by locus: roughly 629-630 for A, B, C, DRB1 and DQB1; roughly 510 for DQA1; roughly 600 for DPA1; and roughly 490 for DPB1. About five DR-DQ haplotypes were treated as single units for association and clustering because of strong linkage in the cohort. Among some 400 genotyped donors of the cohort, an average of roughly 230,000 unique TCR beta nucleotide sequences was sequenced per donor, of which about 19% were non-productive.

As for this clone: Its antigen is still unknown. Base qualities are not at hand, and no much larger clone is one base apart.

CDR1 and CDR2 were assigned from the germline V gene as KGHSH and LQKENI. The CDR3 starts with the cysteine, ends with the phenylalanine, and has 14 residues. The entry retains the CDR3 DNA only, 42 bases that are in frame from base 1. V is cut by 0 bases and J by 8 bases, and the space between the germline ends is 10 bases. The paper's findings and limits, for the study overall: The classifier was reported to diagnose cytomegalovirus status with high specificity and sensitivity in both the original and validation cohorts. A later analysis found that most CMV-associated TCR beta chains appeared HLA-restricted, with HLA associations seemingly driven largely by CMV exposure. According to a later genetic analysis, donors in an Asian-associated ancestry cluster had fewer N-insertions in productive TCRs than the roughly 700-donor mean. In a later analysis, HLA-associated TCR beta chains showed more clonal expansion and lower generation probabilities than non-associated chains that were equally common. Immune exposure information for the cohort was limited to CMV serostatus. Because counts were too low, about 18 rarely observed V segments, including chromosome 9 orphons, were excluded from the earlier analysis of several hundred of the donors. A total of roughly 160 TCR beta chains were listed by the study as associated with cytomegalovirus. Linkage disequilibrium might explain the correlated functional status among segregating V segments, but an unknown experimental factor could not be ruled out. A cluster of highly shared sequence variants was judged likely to represent a technical artifact of the sequencing pipeline. An association between a missense DCLRE1C variant and V-gene and J-gene trimming of TCR beta chains was found in a later genetic analysis and replicated in an independent cohort. Several of the top co-occurrence clusters appeared to be linked to parvovirus B19, influenza, CMV and Epstein-Barr virus, according to a later analysis. A further reported finding was that TCR beta sequences accurately predicted the HLA-A and HLA-B alleles for most subjects in the first cohort. In this cohort, only TCR beta chains were sequenced, and detectable features were limited by the absence of alpha or paired-chain data. In an earlier analysis of some 500 of the donors, most TCR beta V segments appeared in productive rearrangements about 87% or about 30% of the time, broadly matching IMGT annotations. Roughly uniform sequencing depth across donors was assumed in presence/absence analyses, although this assumption may not hold. HLA typing was unavailable for some donors at each locus, so association tests used only the typed subset. In a later analysis, the rate of TCR association differed among HLA loci, with DRB1 alleles having the most associated TCRs and HLA-C alleles having the fewest. Specific HLA alleles were associated with 15,000 to 20,000 TCR beta sequences at a false discovery rate of 0.05 in a later analysis. Some IMGT-functional V segments, including TRBV6-2 and TRBV6-3, could not be told apart with the 87-base-pair reads, so those segments were excluded. According to the authors, the approach could potentially be generalized to other disease states and immunological phenotypes. A few of the identified cytomegalovirus-associated TCR beta chains were confirmed in vitro to be specific for cytomegalovirus antigens. Assigning TCR associations to individual alleles was difficult when HLA alleles, especially DR and DQ, strongly co-occurred. While some public TCRs were present in many individuals, most TCR sequences turned up only very rarely across donors.

The cohort comprised fewer than 750 healthy bone marrow donors. All cohort members were sampled while nominally healthy, although unrecorded immune exposures were likely present. The donor tested CMV seronegative, placing the donor among the 352 seronegative members of the cohort. Each donor provided a peripheral blood sample, and peripheral blood mononuclear cells were used for TCR beta sequencing. The Qiagen DNeasy Blood Extraction Kit was used to extract genomic DNA from the blood cell samples. The library was prepared using the immunoSEQ multiplex PCR assay. A mixture of 60 forward primers for TCR Vbeta segments and 13 reverse primers for TCR Jbeta segments was used in the multiplex PCR. The CDR3 region of rearranged TCR beta genes was amplified from genomic DNA with a multiplex PCR assay. The amplified TCR beta libraries were sequenced on the Illumina HiSeq System as 87-base-pair reads. The authors' pipeline ran thus. Across the 700 or so repertoires, a later analysis counted approximately 83 million unique TCR beta chains, approximately 12 million of which were shared by at least two donors. A nearest-neighbor algorithm error-corrected the raw reads and collapsed the reads into unique sequences, merging closely related sequences to remove PCR and sequencing errors. To assign V, D and J gene segments, CDR3 sequences were aligned to IMGT reference sequences. For a sequence to be retained, a match of at least six nucleotides was required to both a V gene segment and a J gene segment. A rearrangement was called productive if the CDR3 had no stop codons and remained in frame with V and J, and every other rearrangement was called non-productive. CDR3 was defined by IMGT convention, running from the second conserved V-encoded cysteine to the conserved J-encoded phenylalanine. The earlier analysis of roughly 590 of the donors excluded any sequence lacking an unambiguous match to a single V gene segment. In an earlier analysis of a few hundred of the donors, V segments were called functional above 56.7% productive rearrangements and were called segregating when the between-donor standard deviation exceeded 5%. A statistical classification framework was developed to diagnose cytomegalovirus status using the catalog of TCR beta chain sequences. V and J gene assignment, in a later analysis, came from comparing TCR nucleotide sequences with IMGT/GENE-DB human TR gene sequences. In a later analysis, CDR3 sequences and most-parsimonious VDJ recombination scenarios were assigned using the TCRdist pipeline. In a later analysis, every TCR beta chain was defined by the combination of its CDR3 amino acid sequence and its V-gene family, and reads without a unique V-gene family were dropped. In a later analysis, a few hundred highly shared, low-generation-probability nucleotide sequences were removed to address suspected cross-contamination and a sequencing artifact. In a later analysis, a clonal expansion index for each public chain was calculated from normalized within-repertoire ranks of inferred template counts. In a later analysis, generation probabilities were computed using a VDJ recombination model fitted to out-of-frame rearrangements, and the results were checked against IGoR. A later analysis scored TCR-TCR, TCR-HLA and TCR-CMV co-occurrence with hypergeometric tests, applying a repertoire-size bias correction to TCR pairs. False discovery rates were estimated in a later analysis by permuting HLA or CMV assignments 20 times. In a later analysis, co-occurring TCRs were grouped using DBSCAN, with TCRdist sequence similarity added in when clustering inside HLA-allele-positive subsets. Repertoires with fewer than 30,000 or more than 120,000 public chains were left out of co-occurrence clustering, as were a handful of repertoires with anomalous nucleotide sharing. In its TCRdb copy, this immuneACCESS table keeps in-frame sequences only and misses some clones. Where compared with another copy, unresolved V genes explain less than half of these, and the others have no known cause. The V and J calls and the clone size are those of that table, but D and trimming were determined from the DNA. The sample table contains roughly 150,000 clones; only one count was recorded for 80% to 85% of them. Of the sample, 2.3% is held by the ten largest clones.

The chain joins TRBV18 to TRBJ1-4, with no confident D gene call. The TCR originated in a male donor in good health and CMV-seronegative. Source material: PBMCs. The nucleotides are TGTGCCAGCTCACCACCGTCCCAAAGCGAAAAACTGTTTTTT. This translates into CASSPPSQSEKLFF.